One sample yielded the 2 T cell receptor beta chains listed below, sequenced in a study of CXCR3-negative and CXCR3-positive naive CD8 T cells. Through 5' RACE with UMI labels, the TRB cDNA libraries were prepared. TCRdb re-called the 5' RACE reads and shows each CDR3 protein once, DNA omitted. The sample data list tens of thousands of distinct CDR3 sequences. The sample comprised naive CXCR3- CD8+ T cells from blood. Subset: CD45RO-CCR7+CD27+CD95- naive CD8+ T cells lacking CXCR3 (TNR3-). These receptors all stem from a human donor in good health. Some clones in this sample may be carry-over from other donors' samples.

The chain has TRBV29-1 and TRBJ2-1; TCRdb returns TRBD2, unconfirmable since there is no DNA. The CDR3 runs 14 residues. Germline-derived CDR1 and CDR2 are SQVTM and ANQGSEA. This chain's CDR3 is CSALLAGSYNEQFF.

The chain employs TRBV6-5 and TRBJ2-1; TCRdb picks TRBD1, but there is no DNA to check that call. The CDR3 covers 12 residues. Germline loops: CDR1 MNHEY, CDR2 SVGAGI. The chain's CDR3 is CASSQGYHEQFF.